This T cell receptor (beta chain) was identified in a study of shared clonotypes between healthy human individuals. Study-level background: Every donor yielded three CD4 naive, three CD4 memory, two CD8 naive and one CD8 memory plate.

In the CD4+ fraction, cells were divided into CD45RA+ naive and CD45RA-negative memory subsets. Roughly 200 ng DNA, 25,000 to 30,000 T cell genomes, went into each sorted-subset replicate PCR. Only in-frame clones appear in the TCRdb table, and some are missing; sequencing was by immunoSEQ multiplex PCR. The sample lists a few million clones, over 85% occurring once. Germline-derived CDR1 and CDR2 are SGHAT and FQDESV (reference sequence). The V gene lost 5 bases and the J gene lost 2 bases, with 15 bases spanning the gap. This CDR3 is 15 amino acids long. The sequence was obtained from a man younger than 30 in good health. Some clones in this sample may be carry-over from other donors' samples. Sample: naive CD4+ T cells from PBMCs. Subset meaning: CD45RA+ positively selected. This chain uses TRBV11-1 with TRBJ2-5; no clear D. This CDR3 is CASSEGTGGQETQYF. As DNA, the CDR3 is TGTGCCAGCAGCGAAGGAACGGGTGGGCAAGAGACCCAGTACTTC.